This T cell receptor (beta chain) was recovered during a study of lymphopenia after photon versus proton radiotherapy. Per the germline V gene, CDR1 is SGHRS and CDR2 is YFSETQ. The CDR3 length is 11 residues. Trimming removed 1 base from V and 6 bases from J, with 2 bases in between. The repertoire was sequenced with immunoSEQ multiplex PCR; TCRdb's copy has only in-frame clones and lacks some. The data hold roughly 65,000 clones, with around 90% observed a single time. The input for sequencing was peripheral blood, taken from a patient treated with photon-based radiotherapy. The rearrangement links TRBV5-1 to TRBJ2-1; D gene uncertain. The clonotype originates from a woman in her sixties or seventies with pancreatic cancer. CDR3 protein: CASSLFNEQFF. CDR3 DNA: TGCGCCAGCAGCTTGTTCAATGAGCAGTTCTTC.